Shown below are 27 T cell receptor beta chains from a single sample sequenced in a study of T cell clonality in common variable immunodeficiency. The repertoire was sequenced with immunoSEQ multiplex PCR; TCRdb's copy has only in-frame clones and lacks some. The data show about 40,000 clones, with none appearing a single time. The sequenced sample was peripheral blood mononuclear cells. The origin of the receptors is a person between 18 and 75 years old in good health.

This clone was recorded at least ten times. The read comes to an end 3 residues before the CDR3 does, leaving the germline J gene to fill in the end. The chain couples TRBV5-4 to TRBJ2-4; D unclear. This CDR3 is 15 amino acids long. CDR1 and CDR2 from the germline V gene are SGHNT and YYREEE (reference sequence). V lost 1 base to trimming and J lost 5 bases, with 13 bases between them. This CDR3 is CASSLLFGSQNIQYF. The CDR3 bases that were read are TGTGCCAGCAGCTTGCTATTCGGGTCCCAAAACATT. The whole variable domain, filled in from reference TRBV5-4 and TRBJ2-4, reads ETGVTQSPTHLIKTRGQQVTLRCSSQSGHNTVSWYQQALGQGPQFIFQYYREEENGRGNFPPRFSGLQFPNYSSELNVNALELDDSALYLCASSLLFGSQNIQYFGAGTRLSVL.

This clone came up many times. Read data end 3 residues before the CDR3 end; the end is taken from the germline J gene. The rearrangement links TRBV20-1 to TRBJ2-3; 12 positions match TRBD2. Trimming at V came to 1 base and at J to 2 bases, leaving 7 bases not matched to a gene. Germline assignment: CDR1 DFQATT and CDR2 SNEGSKA (reference sequence). The CDR3 covers 17 residues. CDR3 residues: CSARGLAGERYTDTQYF. The sequenced part of the CDR3 DNA is TGCAGTGCTAGAGGACTAGCGGGAGAACGTTACACAGATACG.

At least ten counts were recorded for this clone. The sequenced part of the CDR3 DNA is TGTGCCAGCAGTTTCGGTAGCAATCAGCCC. Residues: CASSFGSNQP. The complete CDR3 sequence is CASSFGSNQPQHF. This sequence joins TRBV28 and TRBJ1-5; D gene uncertain. The read finishes 3 residues shy of the CDR3 end, and the germline J gene is used to complete it. The V end lost 3 bases, the J end lost 0 bases, and 3 bases lay between the germline ends. The CDR3 sequence is 13 residues long. Germline lookup yields CDR1 MDHEN and CDR2 SYDVKM.

On this clone: Coverage ceases 3 residues before the CDR3 finishes, and the germline J gene fills in the end. The chain links TRBV19 to TRBJ1-2; D unresolved. From germline, CDR1 is LNHDA and CDR2 SQIVND (reference sequence). This CDR3 is built from 18 residues. CDR3 DNA, as far as it was read: TGTGCCAGTAGTATACTAGCGGGAGCGCCGAGCTCCTACAATGAC. Encoded protein: CASSILAGAPSSYND. The full CDR3 protein reads CASSILAGAPSSYNDYTF.

Ten or more counts support this clone. The CDR3 goes on 3 residues after the read ends, and that part is filled in from the germline J gene. The rearrangement joins TRBV30 to TRBJ1-1; no reliable D call. The CDR3 spans 13 residues. The germline gives CDR1 GTSNPN, CDR2 SVGIG (reference sequence). CDR3 residues: CAWRVDYGSEAFF. Partial CDR3 DNA: TGTGCCTGGAGAGTGGACTACGGGTCGGAA.

CDR3 sequence reads: CASSLLALDTQYF. The sequenced part of the CDR3 DNA is TGCGCCAGCAGCTTACTAGCGTTAGATACG. The J gene is TRBJ2-3, the V gene TRBV5-1; 7 bases are shared with TRBD2. The sequence runs out 3 residues before the end of the CDR3; the remainder is reconstructed from the germline J gene. The CDR3 sequence is 13 residues long. Germline values: CDR1 SGHRS, CDR2 YFSETQ. Trimming cost V 2 bases and J 5 bases; bases outside gene matches: 2.

At least ten counts were recorded for this clone. The CDR3 extends 3 residues past the end of the read, so its final part is completed from the germline J gene. V and J are TRBV5-6 and TRBJ2-5, with a tentative D call TRBD2 (6 bases). The germline V gene encodes CDR1 SGHDT and CDR2 YYEEEE. The CDR3 is 14 residues long. Between the trimmed V and J ends, which lost 2 bases and 4 bases, there was a span of 12 bases. The CDR3: CASSFPLGGETQYF. The sequenced CDR3 bases are TGTGCCAGCAGCTTTCCCCTCGGGGGAGAGACC.

This clone was seen many times. Read data end 3 residues before the CDR3 end; the end is taken from the germline J gene. The chain joins TRBV29-1 to TRBJ1-2; 7 nucleotides align to TRBD1. Trimming took 7 bases from V and 5 from J; bases not matched to a gene: 16. The V gene's germline CDR1 is SQVTM and CDR2 ANQGSEA. The CDR3 totals 15 residues. CDR3 sequence reads: CSERPGQTESYGYTF. CDR3 DNA (partial): TGCAGCGAGAGACCGGGACAGACGGAATCGTATGGC.

This clone has a count of ten or more. The read falls 3 residues short of the CDR3 end, and the missing part is taken from the germline J gene. The rearrangement uses TRBV5-4 and TRBJ2-3; D is perhaps TRBD2 (5 bases). Trimming took off 1 base at V and 2 bases at J, with 11 bases between the two ends. This CDR3 has 15 residues. The germline V gene encodes CDR1 SGHNT and CDR2 YYREEE (reference sequence). CDR3 bases read: TGTGCCAGCAGCTTGCCCGGGGTGAACACAGATACG. This sequence encodes CASSLPGVNTDT. The whole CDR3 sequence reads CASSLPGVNTDTQYF.

There are many counts of this clone. The sequence runs out 3 residues before the end of the CDR3; the remainder is reconstructed from the germline J gene. The genes are TRBV20-1 and TRBJ1-5; TRBD1 agrees at 8 bases. From germline, CDR1 is DFQATT and CDR2 SNEGSKA (reference sequence). Trimming cost V 8 bases and J 0 bases; bases outside gene matches: 15. The CDR3 runs 17 residues. CDR3 DNA, as far as it was read: TGCAGTTCATCCCGGGCAGGGGGCCCATCTAGCAATCAGCCC. Residues: CSSSRAGGPSSNQP. The whole CDR3 reads CSSSRAGGPSSNQPQHF.

This clone was recorded at least ten times. The sequence runs out 3 residues before the end of the CDR3; the remainder is reconstructed from the germline J gene. The V gene is TRBV18, the J gene TRBJ2-1, with 9 bases lining up with TRBD1. The CDR3 totals 15 residues. V lost 2 bases, J lost 7 bases, and 6 bases stayed unmatched. Germline values: CDR1 KGHSH, CDR2 LQKENI. The CDR3 sequence is CASSPAPTGGNEQFF. The covered CDR3 bases are TGTGCCAGCTCACCAGCCCCGACAGGGGGTAATGAG.

This clone showed up many times. The covered CDR3 bases are TGCGCCAGCAGCTTGCCCGCTAGCGCACTCTACAATGAG. This translates into CASSLPASALYNE. The entire CDR3 protein is CASSLPASALYNEQFF. V and J are TRBV5-1 and TRBJ2-1; D might be TRBD2 (6 bases). The CDR3 end lies 3 residues beyond the end of the read and is filled in from the germline J gene. CDR1 and CDR2 from the germline V gene are SGHRS and YFSETQ. CDR3 size: 16 residues. The V end was cut by 1 base, the J end by 3 bases, with 14 bases between.

This clone was detected ten times or more. The CDR3 end falls 3 residues outside the read, so it is completed with the germline J gene. This chain connects TRBV14 to TRBJ2-1, with 10 bases aligning to TRBD2. Germline V CDR1 and CDR2: SGHDN, FVKESK. The CDR3 has 16 residues. J was trimmed by 7 bases and V by 2 bases; bases with no gene match: 8. The CDR3 sequence: CASSQTPTSGINEQFF. The CDR3 bases that were read are TGTGCCAGCAGCCAAACCCCCACTAGCGGGATTAATGAG.

This clone was observed a handful of times. The missing CDR3 end, 3 residues past where the read stops, is filled in from the germline J gene. The gene calls are TRBV18 and TRBJ1-3, with a weak D call TRBD1 (5 bases). The CDR3 loop spans 17 amino acids. Between the trimmed V and J ends, which lost 2 bases and 3 bases, there was a span of 17 bases. The V gene's germline CDR1 is KGHSH and CDR2 LQKENI. The CDR3 sequence is CASSPLSGAAGGNTIYF. The sequenced CDR3 bases are TGTGCCAGCTCACCATTAAGCGGGGCAGCGGGTGGAAACACC.

This clone was seen at least ten times. The sequenced fragment ends 3 residues before the CDR3 boundary, so the rest is inferred from the germline J gene. V usage is TRBV2 and J usage is TRBJ2-2; maybe TRBD2 (7 bases). From germline, CDR1 is SNHLY and CDR2 FYNNEI. Trimming shortened V by 11 bases and J by 2 bases, and 12 bases separated the two germline ends. The CDR3 has 13 residues. CDR3 sequence reads: CAAGADNTGELFF. Partial CDR3 DNA: TGTGCCGCGGGGGCGGACAACACCGGGGAG.

This clone has a count of ten or more. The read stops 3 residues short of the end of the CDR3; the missing end is completed from the germline J gene. The gene calls are TRBV7-2 and TRBJ1-2, with 8 bases matching TRBD1. This CDR3 has 16 amino acids. Trimming took 0 bases from V and 5 from J; bases not matched to a gene: 8. Germline lookup yields CDR1 SGHTA and CDR2 FQGNSA. The part of the CDR3 DNA that was read is TGTGCCAGCAGCTTAGCCCGGGACAGGAGCCTTTATGGC. Translated: CASSLARDRSLYG. The whole CDR3 reads CASSLARDRSLYGYTF.

Relative to its sample, this clone is medium-sized (0.01 to 0.1%). The read terminates 3 residues before the CDR3 end, so the remaining end is supplied by the germline J gene. The rearrangement links TRBV6-4 to TRBJ2-2, with D perhaps matching TRBD1 (5 bases). Germline CDR1 reads MRHNA; CDR2 reads SNTAGT. Trimming took 8 bases from V and 3 from J, leaving 10 bases between them. The CDR3 is 13 residues long. The CDR3 spells CASSKGDTGELFF. The covered CDR3 bases are TGTGCCAGCTCGAAAGGGGACACCGGGGAG.

This clone came up many times. The read ends 3 residues before the CDR3 terminus; that terminus is restored from the germline J gene. This rearrangement joins TRBV19 to TRBJ2-3; 9 bases match TRBD2. CDR1 and CDR2 (germline): LNHDA, SQIVND (reference sequence). The CDR3 runs 18 residues. V lost 3 bases, J lost 1 base, and 11 bases stayed unmatched. This chain's CDR3 is CASSMAAGGIRGTDTQYF. The sequenced part of the CDR3 DNA is TGTGCCAGTAGTATGGCGGCGGGGGGGATCCGAGGCACAGATACG.

This clone came up many times. Sequencing ends 3 residues short of the CDR3 end; the germline J gene provides the rest. The chain carries TRBV7-9 and TRBJ2-3; TRBD2 might be the D (5 bases). The CDR3 sequence is 14 residues long. With 5 bases removed from V and 2 bases from J, the gap between germline ends came to 11 bases. The germline CDR1 and CDR2 sequences are SEHNR and FQNEAQ (reference sequence). The sequenced CDR3 bases are TGTGCCAGCAGCCTCGGGGAGAACACAGATACG. Translated, it gives CASSLGENTDT. The whole CDR3 protein is CASSLGENTDTQYF.

This clone occurred a few times. From the germline J gene comes the end of the CDR3, since the read stops 3 residues before it. The rearrangement joins TRBV10-2 to TRBJ2-1; perhaps TRBD1 as D (5 bases). The V gene lost 7 bases and the J gene lost 6 bases, with 10 bases spanning the gap. The CDR3 runs to 12 residues. Germline V gene data show CDR1 as WSHSY and CDR2 as SAAADI. The CDR3 DNA, read in part, is TGCGCCAGCACGCAGGGTATCAATGAG. Its translation is CASTQGINE. The entire CDR3 sequence reads CASTQGINEQFF.

This clone was recorded at least ten times. From the germline J gene comes the end of the CDR3, since the read stops 3 residues before it. The rearrangement joins TRBV19 to TRBJ2-6, with a weak D call TRBD1 (6 bases). The CDR3 extends over 16 amino acids. Germline values: CDR1 LNHDA, CDR2 SQIVND (reference sequence). V lost 6 bases and J 0 bases, leaving 12 bases between the germline ends. Partial CDR3 DNA: TGTGCCAGTAGGGAGACAGGTACCTCTGGGGCCAACGTC. The encoded protein is CASRETGTSGANV. The full-length CDR3 reads as CASRETGTSGANVLTF.

This clone was counted many times. The sequenced fragment ends 3 residues before the CDR3 boundary, so the rest is inferred from the germline J gene. This chain links TRBV7-6 with TRBJ1-2; 9 bases are shared with TRBD1. CDR3 length: 13 amino acids. V lost 4 bases and J lost 6; bases outside the gene matches: 3. Germline V gene sequence: CDR1 SGHVS, CDR2 FNYEAQ. The CDR3 DNA, read in part, is TGTGCCAGCAGCTCCCGGGACAGGGATGGC. Translated, it gives CASSSRDRDG. The entire CDR3 is CASSSRDRDGYTF.

Ten or more counts support this clone. The DNA ends 3 residues before the CDR3 does, and the rest of the CDR3 is filled in from the germline J gene. The chain joins TRBV2 to TRBJ2-1; D remains unclear. Trimming shortened V by 7 bases and J by 6 bases, and 10 bases separated the two germline ends. The CDR3 has 12 residues. Germline V lookup: CDR1 SNHLY, CDR2 FYNNEI. Partial CDR3 DNA: TGTGCCAGCAACGGCGGCATCAATGAG. Amino acids: CASNGGINE. The whole CDR3 region reads CASNGGINEQFF. The whole variable domain, filled in from reference TRBV2 and TRBJ2-1, reads EPEVTQTPSHQVTQMGQEVILRCVPISNHLYFYWYRQILGQKVEFLVSFYNNEISEKSEIFDDQFSVERPDGSNFTLKIRSTKLEDSAMYFCASNGGINEQFFGPGTRLTVL.

In the case of this clone: The read falls 3 residues short of the CDR3 end, and the missing part is taken from the germline J gene. The chain combines TRBV7-2 with TRBJ2-1; D gene unclear. This CDR3 region has 13 residues. With 4 bases removed from V and 8 bases from J, the gap between germline ends came to 12 bases. Germline CDR1 reads SGHTA; CDR2 reads FQGNSA. This CDR3 reads CASSSRALDEQFF. CDR3 bases read: TGTGCCAGCAGCTCTAGAGCGCTGGATGAG.

This clone was seen many times. Read sequence stops 3 residues before the CDR3 end, and the germline J gene provides the missing end. The rearrangement uses TRBV2 and TRBJ2-7; D remains ambiguous. From germline, CDR1 is SNHLY and CDR2 FYNNEI. The CDR3 has 9 residues. Trimming removed 8 bases from V and 6 bases from J, with 5 bases in between. The CDR3 here is CASVSEQYF. CDR3 DNA, as far as it was read: TGTGCCAGCGTCTCCGAG.

Details on this clone: The DNA ends 3 residues before the CDR3 does, and the rest of the CDR3 is filled in from the germline J gene. The chain uses TRBV10-2 and TRBJ2-7; 7 nucleotides agree with TRBD1. The CDR3 is made up of 14 amino acids. Trimming took 7 bases from V and 5 from J; bases not matched to a gene: 11. Germline CDR1 WSHSY, CDR2 SAAADI. CDR3 DNA, as far as it was read: TGCGCCAGCACCCCTTCGACAGGGATCCACGAG. Protein product: CASTPSTGIHE. The whole CDR3 region reads CASTPSTGIHEQYF.

This clone was recorded many times. The missing CDR3 end, 3 residues past where the read stops, is filled in from the germline J gene. The V gene is TRBV12-3 or TRBV12-4, the J gene TRBJ1-2; TRBD1 agrees at 8 bases. The junction had 6 bases not matched to a gene; V was cut back by 2 bases and J by 7 bases. The CDR3 totals 14 residues. CDR3 bases read: TGTGCCAGCAGTTTATCCCAGGGGGCTGGTGGC. It yields the protein CASSLSQGAGG. The CDR3 reads in full as CASSLSQGAGGYTF.